This T cell receptor (beta chain) was documented in a study of blood T cell repertoires in COVID-19. For the study at large: Specimens from acute and convalescent COVID-19 originated in the United States, Italy and Spain. In each case, the material was cDNA or gDNA derived from T cells, B-cell-depleted T cells, or PBMCs.

Per the authors' pipeline: By means of reference gene primer amplification, nucleated cell counts were estimated. The protocol was immunoSEQ multiplex PCR, while the TCRdb copy is restricted to in-frame clones and leaves out a portion. From that table come the V and J calls and clone size; the DNA was used to work out D and trimming. The sample includes 410,000 or so clones, roughly 89% of them seen just once. Looked up from germline, CDR1 is LGHDT and CDR2 is YNNKEL (reference sequence). The length of the CDR3 is 15 residues. Trimming took 0 bases from V and 7 from J; bases not matched to a gene: 5.

The receptor comes from a woman aged 25 to 39 with active or convalescent COVID-19. The rearrangement uses TRBV3-1 (or the pseudogene TRBV3-2) and TRBJ1-4, with 7 bases fitting TRBD1. Sequences were obtained from peripheral blood. CDR3: CASSQEGDRAEKLFF. Written as DNA, the CDR3 is TGTGCCAGCAGCCAAGAGGGCGACAGGGCTGAAAAACTGTTTTTT.